These T cell receptor beta chains were read from a single sample in a study of identical twins. TCRdb re-analysed the 5' RACE reads in MiXCR, keeping a single row per CDR3 protein. The sample records approximately 550,000 distinct CDR3 sequences, 20% to 25% being singletons. These records were also assigned to another study, of yellow fever vaccine responses in identical twins.

Sequenced sample: CD4+ T cells sorted from blood. Every receptor here comes from a young woman in good health. CDR3s include the opening cysteine and the closing phenylalanine or tryptophan. D genes are given only for firm matches.

>TRBV20-1|TRBJ1-4|TRBD1
CSALRQGTTNEKLFF
>TRBV12-3/TRBV12-4|TRBJ2-1|NA
CASSFLKRGYNEQFF
>TRBV12-3/TRBV12-4|TRBJ1-5|NA
CASSPINQPQHF
>TRBV24-1|TRBJ2-1|TRBD2
CATSRSAGGGEQFF
>TRBV6-1|TRBJ2-3|NA
CASSPQHSRGEYTQYF
>TRBV11-1|TRBJ2-7|NA
CASSYLTWASNELSYEQYF
>TRBV6-1|TRBJ2-3|NA
CASRKAGSTDTQYF
>TRBV3-1|TRBJ1-4|NA
CASSQGVGSYEKLFF
>TRBV12-3/TRBV12-4|TRBJ2-5|TRBD1
CASSLRGPGTEVAQYF
>TRBV10-2|TRBJ1-6|NA
CASSESRAGAPLHF
>TRBV5-6|TRBJ2-5|TRBD2
CASSYAGTSVSETQYF
>TRBV19|TRBJ2-1|NA
CASSRQSNEQFF
>TRBV29-1|TRBJ1-1|NA
CSVVVRGGSTEAFF
>TRBV12-3/TRBV12-4|TRBJ2-1|TRBD2
CASSSGVGAGVDEQFF
>TRBV20-1|TRBJ2-5|TRBD2
CSATSGVQETQYF
>TRBV5-1|TRBJ2-3|TRBD1
CASSPRTGGLDTQYF
>TRBV7-8|TRBJ2-5|TRBD2
CASSPGAGGGQETQYF
>TRBV7-9|TRBJ2-1|TRBD2
CASSAGLGSYEEEFF
>TRBV18|TRBJ2-1|NA
CASSPPLASGETYNEQFF
>TRBV20-1|TRBJ2-7|NA
CSARDGTPGSYEQYF
>TRBV5-5|TRBJ1-3|NA
CASSPGQLVSGNTIYF
>TRBV14|TRBJ2-1|TRBD1
CASSLPGQGFNEQFF
>TRBV28|TRBJ2-7|NA
CASSLSPGQGPYAQYF
>TRBV27|TRBJ1-3|NA
CASSLTVWDTIYF
>TRBV12-3/TRBV12-4|TRBJ2-7|TRBD1
CASSLAGQGKSYEQYF
>TRBV25-1|TRBJ2-1|TRBD2
CASSDQPGGHNEQFF
>TRBV10-3|TRBJ2-5|TRBD2
CAISEFTSGSVETQYF
>TRBV20-1|TRBJ2-3|NA
CSANSGDSTDTQYF
>TRBV4-1|TRBJ1-1|TRBD1
CASSQDPTGDTEAFF
>TRBV28|TRBJ2-3|NA
CASSLGAAGGHPTDTQYF
>TRBV3-1|TRBJ1-2|NA
CASSQVDGGYTF
>TRBV12-3/TRBV12-4|TRBJ2-3|TRBD2
CASRRSGTRNTDTQYF
>TRBV2|TRBJ2-1|NA
CASTGGGTVYNEQFF
>TRBV7-8|TRBJ2-1|NA
CASSLTSFSYNEQFF
>TRBV11-3|TRBJ2-4|TRBD2
CASSLDPLAGEVQYF
>TRBV5-1|TRBJ2-3|NA
CASSYRLDTDTQYF
>TRBV7-8|TRBJ1-6|NA
CATTTPYSPLHF
>TRBV10-3|TRBJ2-1|NA
CAISEPATNNEQFF
>TRBV28|TRBJ2-2|NA
CASRQGIYTGELFF
>TRBV5-1|TRBJ2-3|NA
CASSPAGHVSDTQYF
>TRBV20-1|TRBJ2-1|TRBD2
CSARQLGLADNEQFF
>TRBV9|TRBJ2-5|NA
CASSVGQRWETQYF
>TRBV20-1|TRBJ2-1|TRBD2
CSAKRGGAYNEQFF
>TRBV20-1|TRBJ2-2|TRBD2
CSARGAGVNGELFF
>TRBV5-1|TRBJ1-1|TRBD1
CASSRNSDRGTTEAFF
>TRBV27|TRBJ2-1|NA
CASSLRQNEQFF
>TRBV12-3/TRBV12-4|TRBJ2-3|TRBD2
CACASGNTDTQYF
>TRBV29-1|TRBJ2-7|NA
CSVLLDTYEQYF
>TRBV24-1|TRBJ1-1|NA
CATSEFGNTEAFF
>TRBV4-2|TRBJ1-1|NA
CASSQGLSFTEAFF